The table lists the clone carrying this T cell receptor beta chain with a few counts. The antigen is unknown. These data belong to a study of tumor-infiltrating lymphocytes in primary liver carcinoma. The overall study: Ages ranged from 30 to 69, with HCC or mixed HCC-cholangiocarcinoma. The study obtained roughly 3.5 to 7.5 million productive TCRbeta reads per sample, similar across tissue types. The study's findings and limits: Blood's top-250-clone fraction was significantly lower than that of tumors (p = 0.039).

Unsorted whole blood yielded blood RNA, and germline DNA was extracted as well. Enrolled patients were chronically infected with HBV and treatment-naive. The J segment lost 11 bases and the V segment lost 2 bases, leaving 10 bases of the junction unmatched. Per germline, CDR1 MNHNY and CDR2 SVGAGI (reference sequence). The CDR3 is made up of 16 amino acids. The investigators made TCR beta cDNA from approximately 0.5 ug total RNA, using a constant-region primer. ARM-PCR was slightly modified, and three nested multiplex PCR rounds with it gave rise to the TCR beta libraries. Both of the initial two PCR rounds ran for about 11 cycles and employed TRBV1-TRBV30 forward primers alongside a C-beta reverse primer. In TCRdb, the multiplex PCR reads were re-called with MiXCR into one record per CDR3 protein. The sample consists of over 250,000 distinct CDR3 sequences, roughly three fifths of them appearing once.

This chain uses TRBV6-6 with TRBJ2-4; 12 nucleotides agree with TRBD2. The sequenced sample was peripheral blood. The sequence derives from a woman younger than 45 with primary liver carcinoma and hepatitis B virus infection. The CDR3 DNA sequence: TGTGCCAGCAGTTACGGCCTAGCGGGAGGGCCGGGCGTTCAGTACTTC. It translates to CASSYGLAGGPGVQYF.